The 26 T cell receptor beta chains in this list originate from one sample, sequenced in a study of human T cells and chemical hapten exposure. Time point denoted: patch test 1, 2 weeks after DPC sensitization. This sample's treatment: therapeutic diphenylcyclopropenone sensitization with weekly scalp DPC. TCRdb ran MiXCR on the RACE reads and lists one entry per CDR3 protein. The sample has tens of thousands of distinct CDR3 sequences; about 10% are singletons. Sequenced here: whole blood, sampled in connection with sensitization to the hapten diphenylcyclopropenone (DPC). The receptors were sampled from a woman in her 50s with alopecia areata. Some clones in this sample may be carry-over from other donors' samples.

This clonotype was seen repeatedly, ten times or more. This sequence joins TRBV20-1 and TRBJ1-2; TRBD1 is a possible D gene (6 bases). This CDR3 spans 14 amino acids. Germline values: CDR1 DFQATT, CDR2 SNEGSKA (reference sequence). Trimming removed 6 bases from V and 0 bases from J, with 14 bases in between. The CDR3 loop is CSAPRGLTNYGYTF. CDR3 coding DNA: TGCAGTGCCCCAAGGGGGTTAACTAACTATGGCTACACCTTC.

This chain links TRBV20-1 with TRBJ1-2; 7 bases match TRBD1. V lost 3 bases to trimming and J lost 0 bases; unmatched junction nucleotides: 10. This CDR3 has 16 residues. Germline V lookup: CDR1 DFQATT, CDR2 SNEGSKA (reference sequence). CDR3 loop: CSARTRTGGANYGYTF. The CDR3 coding sequence is TGCAGTGCTAGGACCCGGACAGGTGGAGCTAACTATGGCTACACCTTC.

This clonotype was counted many times. The chain links TRBV24-1 to TRBJ2-1; D may be TRBD1 (5 bases). The CDR3 loop spans 14 amino acids. V shed 1 base and J shed 8 bases, with 11 bases lying between them. CDR1 KGHDR and CDR2 SFDVKD come from the germline V gene. CDR3: CATSDLRGTHEQFF. CDR3 in DNA: TGTGCCACCAGTGATTTAAGGGGAACTCATGAGCAGTTCTTC.

This clonotype appeared many times. The rearrangement uses TRBV28 and TRBJ2-2; TRBD1 matches at 8 bases. The V and J ends lost 6 bases and 2 bases, in that order; junction bases with no gene match: 8. Germline values: CDR1 MDHEN, CDR2 SYDVKM. The CDR3 consists of 16 residues. CDR3 coding DNA: TGTGCCAGCAGGAACACCGGGACAGGAAACACCGGGGAGCTGTTTTTT. Translation gives CASRNTGTGNTGELFF.

J is TRBJ2-6 and V is TRBV11-2; no firm D call. V dropped 2 bases and J dropped 1 base, with 3 bases sitting between them. The CDR3 runs 14 residues. The germline V gene encodes CDR1 SGHAT and CDR2 FQNNGV. This CDR3 reads CASSLKSGANVLTF. The CDR3, as DNA: TGTGCCAGCAGCTTAAAGTCTGGGGCCAACGTCCTGACTTTC.

In this sample, this clonotype turned up many times. The gene calls are TRBV4-1 and TRBJ1-1; 12 bases are a match to TRBD1. The CDR3 consists of 17 residues. CDR1 is MGHRA and CDR2 is YSYEKL in the germline V gene. The V segment lost 3 bases and the J segment 1 base; nucleotides outside the gene matches: 6. The CDR3 reads CASSHFAGQGANTEAFF. The CDR3 DNA reads as TGCGCCAGCAGCCATTTCGCGGGACAGGGGGCGAACACTGAAGCTTTCTTT.

The chain uses TRBV25-1 and TRBJ2-7; D remains unclear. CDR1 MGHDK and CDR2 SYGVNS come from the germline V gene. The CDR3 extends over 14 amino acids. The V end lost 3 bases, the J end lost 0 bases, and 9 bases lay between the germline ends. The CDR3 spells CASSEQTSSYEQYF. As DNA, the CDR3 is TGTGCCAGCAGTGAGCAGACCAGCTCCTACGAGCAGTACTTC.

V gene TRBV30 combines with J gene TRBJ1-6; possible D gene TRBD1, 5 bases. V gave up 6 bases and J gave up 6 bases, with 12 bases separating them. The CDR3 spans 13 residues. Germline lookup yields CDR1 GTSNPN and CDR2 SVGIG (reference sequence). CDR3 in amino acids: CACTGTANSPLHF. The CDR3 region has the DNA TGTGCCTGTACCGGGACGGCTAATTCACCCCTCCACTTT.

The chain carries TRBV9 and TRBJ2-2; no definite D call. Germline CDR1 reads SGDLS; CDR2 reads YYNGEE. CDR3 size: 13 residues. V lost 7 bases, J lost 0 bases, and 7 bases lay in between. CDR3 coding DNA: TGTGCCAGCCGCACCTCGAACACCGGGGAGCTGTTTTTT. Translating gives CASRTSNTGELFF.

The V and J genes are TRBV5-6 and TRBJ2-3, with D perhaps assigned TRBD1 or TRBD2 (5 bases each). CDR3 length equals 17 residues. The germline gives CDR1 SGHDT, CDR2 YYEEEE. Trimming shortened V by 1 base and J by 2 bases, and 17 bases separated the two germline ends. The chain's CDR3 is CASSLFPGRGTTDTQYF. The DNA for the CDR3 is TGTGCCAGCAGCTTGTTCCCAGGGAGAGGCACCACAGATACGCAGTATTTT.

This clonotype was detected only a few times. The chain links TRBV6-5 to TRBJ2-1; 10 positions agree with TRBD1. Germline CDR1 reads MNHEY; CDR2 reads SVGAGI. The CDR3 contains 13 residues. Losses at the gene ends were 7 bases for V and 6 bases for J; bases not matched to a gene: 3. The CDR3 DNA reads TGTGCCAGCACGGGACAGGGGCCCAATGAGCAGTTCTTC. Translation: CASTGQGPNEQFF.

This clonotype has a count of ten or more. The chain uses TRBV2 and TRBJ2-3; D perhaps matches TRBD2 (6 bases). The CDR3 runs to 17 residues. Trimming pared 0 bases from V and 0 bases from J, leaving 13 bases between. Per germline, CDR1 SNHLY and CDR2 FYNNEI. The CDR3 bases are TGTGCCAGCAGTGAAGCTGGGGACTCGCCGAGCACAGATACGCAGTATTTT. It is translated as CASSEAGDSPSTDTQYF. The full variable domain, rest sourced from reference TRBV2 and TRBJ2-3, is EPEVTQTPSHQVTQMGQEVILRCVPISNHLYFYWYRQILGQKVEFLVSFYNNEISEKSEIFDDQFSVERPDGSNFTLKIRSTKLEDSAMYFCASSEAGDSPSTDTQYFGPGTRLTVL.

This clonotype was seen a handful of times. This rearrangement joins TRBV5-1 to TRBJ2-1, with D unclear. Per the germline V gene, CDR1 is SGHRS and CDR2 is YFSETQ. This CDR3 is built from 14 residues. V was clipped by 1 base and J by 2 bases, with 7 bases between them. CDR3 nucleotides: TGCGCCAGCAGCTTGAACGGAACCTACAATGAGCAGTTCTTC. Its protein is CASSLNGTYNEQFF. The full variable domain, its missing parts supplied by reference TRBV5-1 and TRBJ2-1, is KAGVTQTPRYLIKTRGQQVTLSCSPISGHRSVSWYQQTPGQGLQFLFEYFSETQRNKGNFPGRFSGRQFSNSRSEMNVSTLELGDSALYLCASSLNGTYNEQFFGPGTRLTVL.

The genes are TRBV13 and TRBJ2-5, with 7 nucleotides matching TRBD1. The V segment lost 6 bases and the J segment 5 bases; nucleotides outside the gene matches: 3. The CDR3 consists of 12 residues. The V gene's germline CDR1 is PRHDT and CDR2 FYEKMQ (reference sequence). In DNA form, the CDR3 reads TGTGCCAGCAGGAAACAGGGGGAGACCCAGTACTTC. Its translation is CASRKQGETQYF.

The V and J genes are TRBV3-1 and TRBJ1-2; the D is unclear. CDR1 LGHDT and CDR2 YNNKEL come from the germline V gene (reference sequence). The V and J ends lost 1 base and 1 base respectively, with 7 bases between them. The CDR3 has 14 residues. The CDR3 reads CASSQAGHNYGYTF. The CDR3 nucleotides are TGTGCCAGCAGCCAAGCGGGCCATAACTATGGCTACACCTTC.

The J gene is TRBJ2-2, the V gene TRBV18; 8 bases map to TRBD1. V gave up 3 bases and J gave up 5 bases; unmatched junction bases: 11. CDR3 length: 17 residues. In germline, CDR1 is KGHSH, CDR2 LQKENI. CDR3 nucleotides: TGTGCCAGCTCACCTTCGACAGGGGCACTTGGAACCGGGGAGCTGTTTTTT. Translation: CASSPSTGALGTGELFF.

This clonotype was recorded at least ten times. V and J are TRBV27 and TRBJ2-1; 10 bases fit TRBD2. The CDR3 is 18 amino acids. V lost 4 bases to trimming and J lost 6 bases; unmatched junction nucleotides: 15. CDR1 and CDR2 (germline): MNHEY, SMNVEV (reference sequence). The CDR3 nucleotides read TGTGCCAGCAGTTACAAACCCCCGCTAGCGGGAGCAACCAATGAGCAGTTCTTC. Protein sequence: CASSYKPPLAGATNEQFF.

The rearrangement joins TRBV28 to TRBJ2-5; D might be TRBD1 (5 bases). Trimming took off 5 bases at V and 8 bases at J, with 18 bases between the two ends. Germline loops: CDR1 MDHEN, CDR2 SYDVKM. This CDR3 comprises 14 residues. CDR3 DNA: TGTGCCAGCAGTAGCCCCCAGGGAAGGCGCACCCAGTACTTC. Protein: CASSSPQGRRTQYF.

V is TRBV15 and J is TRBJ1-5; D unresolved. Germline V gene lookup returns CDR1 LNHNV and CDR2 YYDKDF (reference sequence). V lost 8 bases and J 0 bases, leaving 11 bases between the germline ends. The CDR3 has 14 amino acids. The CDR3 nucleotides are TGTGCCACCCGCCCCTGGAGTAGCAATCAGCCCCAGCATTTT. Encoded protein: CATRPWSSNQPQHF.

The chain has TRBV7-6 and TRBJ2-2; 7 bases agree with TRBD2. Unmatched junction bases numbered 9, after V lost 2 bases and J lost 0 bases. The CDR3 has 18 residues. Per the germline V gene, CDR1 is SGHVS and CDR2 is FNYEAQ. This CDR3 is CASSLRASGSSNTGELFF. CDR3 DNA sequence: TGTGCCAGCAGCTTACGGGCTAGCGGAAGTTCGAACACCGGGGAGCTGTTTTTT.

The table lists this clonotype with a few counts. The chain is built from TRBV20-1 and TRBJ2-7; D may be TRBD2 (5 bases). V lost 6 bases and J lost 9, with 15 bases in between. Germline CDR1 DFQATT, CDR2 SNEGSKA (reference sequence). This CDR3 has 11 amino acids. The chain's CDR3 is CSAPLDIRQYF. The CDR3 DNA reads as TGCAGTGCCCCACTAGATATACGGCAGTACTTC.

Ten or more counts support this clonotype. CDR3 sequence reads: CASSLGTGAYEQYF. CDR3 coding DNA: TGTGCCAGCAGCTTAGGGACCGGGGCCTACGAGCAGTACTTC. The chain couples TRBV7-2 to TRBJ2-7, with D perhaps TRBD2 (5 bases). CDR3 length: 14 amino acids. The V and J ends lost 1 base and 2 bases respectively, with 9 bases between them. Germline values: CDR1 SGHTA, CDR2 FQGNSA.

This clonotype was observed a handful of times. The rearrangement uses TRBV6-1 and TRBJ1-5, with D possibly being TRBD1 (6 bases). This CDR3 has 18 amino acids. CDR1 MNHNS and CDR2 SASEGT come from the germline V gene. V gave up 1 base and J gave up 4 bases, with 20 bases separating them. The CDR3 bases are TGTGCCAGCAGTGAAGGTCTGTGGCGACAGGCTGGAAATCAGCCCCAGCATTTT. This encodes CASSEGLWRQAGNQPQHF.

The table lists this clonotype with many counts. The V and J genes are TRBV29-1 and TRBJ1-1, with TRBD1 matching over 9 bases. The CDR3 runs to 12 residues. V lost 5 bases and J lost 6; bases outside the gene matches: 4. The V gene's germline CDR1 is SQVTM and CDR2 ANQGSEA. The CDR3 nucleotides are TGCAGCGTTAGACAGGGGGAGTCTGAAGCTTTCTTT. Encoded protein: CSVRQGESEAFF. The full variable domain, completed using reference TRBV29-1 and TRBJ1-1, is SAVISQKPSRDICQRGTSLTIQCQVDSQVTMMFWYRQQPGQSLTLIATANQGSEATYESGFVIDKFPISRPNLTFSTLTVSNMSPEDSSIYLCSVRQGESEAFFGQGTRLTVV.

This clonotype was counted ten times or more. The chain is built from TRBV10-3 and TRBJ2-5, with 12 positions matching TRBD1. The germline CDR1 and CDR2 sequences are ENHRY and SYGVKD. V trimming: 2 bases; J trimming: 6 bases; junction bases outside the gene matches: 4. The CDR3 loop spans 15 amino acids. The chain's CDR3 is CAISEAGQGAQTQYF. DNA of the CDR3: TGTGCCATCAGTGAGGCGGGACAGGGGGCCCAGACCCAGTACTTC.

A few counts support this clonotype. The chain has TRBV12-3 or TRBV12-4 and TRBJ1-1; 8 bases map to TRBD1. The CDR3 runs 15 residues. With 5 bases clipped from V and 4 bases from J, the junction kept 9 bases outside the gene matches. The CDR3 loop reads CASSARQGRVTEAFF. The CDR3 DNA reads TGTGCCAGCAGTGCGCGACAGGGGCGGGTCACTGAAGCTTTCTTT.